This T cell receptor beta chain was found in a study of blood T cell repertoires in COVID-19. Study as a whole: The origin of the acute and convalescent COVID-19 samples was the United States, Italy and Spain. Sample material is recorded as cDNA or gDNA derived from T cells, B-cell-depleted T cells, or PBMCs.

Trimming cost V 0 bases and J 5 bases; bases outside gene matches: 8. The CDR3 spans 15 residues. CDR1 is SGHRS, CDR2 YFSETQ, per germline. Assay used: immunoSEQ multiplex PCR; TCRdb lists only in-frame clones, some missing. The repertoire includes some 490,000 clones, approximately 90% of them detected once, and around 7.9% sits in the top ten. Membership in each cohort depended on participant-reported clinical history. Sequenced material: PBMCs or T cells enriched from blood (not recorded which). This TCR derives from a woman aged 60 to 75 who had recovered from COVID-19. V is TRBV5-1 and J is TRBJ2-7; 7 bases are shared with TRBD1. CDR3 protein: CASSLVLTGEHEQYF. CDR3 sequence (DNA): TGCGCCAGCAGCTTGGTGTTAACAGGGGAACACGAGCAGTACTTC.